This entry lists 14 T cell receptor beta chains sequenced from one sample in a study of cytomegalovirus exposure and HLA in healthy donors. The PCR employed 60 Vbeta primers together with 13 Jbeta primers. Using immunoSEQ multiplex PCR, the repertoire was profiled, and TCRdb retains in-frame clones only, with some absent. The sample comprises fewer than 250,000 clones, roughly three quarters of which are singletons, and about 1.4% rests with the top ten. Sequenced material: PBMCs. These receptors originate from a woman aged 50 to 60 in good health and CMV-seronegative.

The rearrangement links TRBV5-1 to TRBJ2-7; 12 bases fit TRBD2. Germline loops: CDR1 SGHRS, CDR2 YFSETQ. V was clipped by 3 bases and J by 2 bases; unmatched bases: 6. This CDR3 has 16 residues. The CDR3 loop is CASSSDGLAGTYEQYF. The CDR3 DNA reads as TGCGCCAGCAGCTCAGATGGACTAGCGGGGACCTACGAGCAGTACTTC.

The rearrangement uses TRBV5-1 and TRBJ1-1, with a possible D match to TRBD1 (6 bases). V was trimmed by 3 bases and J by 5 bases, leaving 11 bases between them. The CDR3 runs 13 residues. Germline lookup yields CDR1 SGHRS and CDR2 YFSETQ. The CDR3 protein is CASSYRVGTEAFF. The CDR3 DNA sequence: TGCGCCAGCAGCTACAGGGTAGGGACTGAAGCTTTCTTT.

This rearrangement joins TRBV5-6 to TRBJ2-5; 7 nucleotides match TRBD1. This CDR3 contains 14 residues. Germline assignment: CDR1 SGHDT and CDR2 YYEEEE. J gave up 4 bases and V 4 bases, and 7 bases lay outside the gene matches. The CDR3 region is CASSGYRGRETQYF. The CDR3 DNA sequence: TGTGCCAGCAGCGGTTACAGGGGCCGAGAGACCCAGTACTTC.

CDR3 sequence (DNA): TGTGCCAGCCGGGACAGGGGTTGGAGCGGTGAAGCTTTCTTT. Translation gives CASRDRGWSGEAFF. The rearrangement uses TRBV19 and TRBJ1-1, with 10 positions matching TRBD1. Germline CDR1 reads LNHDA; CDR2 reads SQIVND (reference sequence). Germline trimming cut 9 bases from V and 7 bases from J; bases unmatched to any gene: 11. CDR3 length: 14 residues.

This chain links TRBV5-4 with TRBJ2-1; TRBD2 is a possible D gene (7 bases). This CDR3 spans 14 amino acids. Germline V gene lookup returns CDR1 SGHNT and CDR2 YYREEE (reference sequence). Trimming took 4 bases from V and 7 from J, leaving 15 bases between them. The CDR3 here is CASSNPGGLNEQFF. Here the CDR3 DNA reads TGTGCCAGCAGCAACCCCGGGGGGCTAAATGAGCAGTTCTTC.

V gene TRBV6-5 combines with J gene TRBJ2-7; the match to TRBD2 covers 8 bases. Trimming at V came to 1 base and at J to 3 bases, leaving 5 bases not matched to a gene. Germline loops: CDR1 MNHEY, CDR2 SVGAGI. The CDR3 extends over 15 amino acids. The CDR3, as DNA: TGTGCCAGCAGTTACTATGCGGGAGGCATCTACGAGCAGTACTTC. It codes for CASSYYAGGIYEQYF.

This clone was detected a few times. The chain links TRBV27 to TRBJ1-1; D not certain. The CDR3 consists of 11 residues. The germline CDR1 and CDR2 sequences are MNHEY and SMNVEV (reference sequence). Trimming stripped 4 bases from V and 5 bases from J, with 5 bases between. The CDR3 DNA reads as TGTGCCAGCAGTTCCGGGACTGAAGCTTTCTTT. Translation: CASSSGTEAFF.

This clone came up a few times. The chain employs TRBV5-4 and TRBJ1-1; D is uncertain. Germline CDR1 is SGHNT and CDR2 is YYREEE (reference sequence). The germline V and J ends were trimmed by 2 bases and 1 base, with 12 bases remaining between them. The CDR3 has 15 amino acids. CDR3 bases: TGTGCCAGCAGCTTCCCTGGCCAGGCGAACACTGAAGCTTTCTTT. Its translation: CASSFPGQANTEAFF. Full variable domain (rest looked up from reference TRBV5-4 and TRBJ1-1): ETGVTQSPTHLIKTRGQQVTLRCSSQSGHNTVSWYQQALGQGPQFIFQYYREEENGRGNFPPRFSGLQFPNYSSELNVNALELDDSALYLCASSFPGQANTEAFFGQGTRLTVV.

The rearrangement joins TRBV2 to TRBJ1-2; D may be TRBD1 (6 bases). The germline V gene has CDR1 SNHLY and CDR2 FYNNEI. Trimming stripped 7 bases from V and 10 bases from J, with 22 bases between. The CDR3 length is 14 residues. DNA of the CDR3: TGTGCCAGCAATTATGTCATGGGGGGGGCGGTCTACACCTTC. Translation: CASNYVMGGAVYTF.

The chain couples TRBV27 to TRBJ1-1; possible D gene TRBD1, 5 bases. CDR1 and CDR2 from the germline V gene are MNHEY and SMNVEV (reference sequence). V lost 5 bases and J lost 5, with 18 bases in between. This CDR3 spans 15 amino acids. CDR3 DNA: TGTGCCAGCAGTAGACAGTTTTCTATAGCTACTGAAGCTTTCTTT. Residues: CASSRQFSIATEAFF.

The genes are TRBV5-1 and TRBJ1-2; weak D call: TRBD1 (5 bases). Trimming left V 5 bases short and J 0 bases short, with 17 bases between. The CDR3 has 16 residues. Germline-derived CDR1 and CDR2 are SGHRS and YFSETQ. The CDR3 DNA reads as TGCGCCAGCAGTCAACGGGGGGGGAATGCTAACTATGGCTACACCTTC. This translates into CASSQRGGNANYGYTF.

The chain couples TRBV7-6 to TRBJ2-5, with 8 bases lining up with TRBD2. Trimming cost V 2 bases and J 0 bases; bases outside gene matches: 5. The CDR3 spans 16 residues. Germline-derived CDR1 and CDR2 are SGHVS and FNYEAQ. The CDR3 nucleotides are TGTGCCAGCAGCTTAAAGAGTAGCGGGGACCAAGAGACCCAGTACTTC. It specifies CASSLKSSGDQETQYF.

As concerns this clone: Compared with germline, one end of the junction differs, possibly owing to a read error. This chain links TRBV7-9 with TRBJ1-4; the match to TRBD1 covers 7 bases. This CDR3 has 15 amino acids. Germline V gene data show CDR1 as SEHNR and CDR2 as FQNEAQ (reference sequence). The CDR3 sequence: CASNLDGAGGEKLFF. CDR3 nucleotides: TGTGCCAGCAACTTAGACGGGGCAGGGGGAGAAAAACTGTTTTTT.

The chain uses TRBV7-8 and TRBJ2-1; 7 nucleotides agree with TRBD1. Trimming at V came to 5 bases and at J to 4 bases, leaving 2 bases not matched to a gene. The germline CDR1 and CDR2 sequences are SGHVS and FQNEAQ. This CDR3 has 13 amino acids. The CDR3 reads CASSRGQYNEQFF. CDR3 DNA sequence: TGTGCCAGCAGCCGGGGACAGTACAATGAGCAGTTCTTC.